A selection of T cell receptor beta chains follows, all from one sample in a study of blood T cell repertoires in COVID-19. Using immunoSEQ multiplex PCR, the repertoire was profiled, and TCRdb retains in-frame clones only, with some absent. This table holds just over 300,000 clones, 80% to 90% found once. Sequenced sample: PBMCs or T cells enriched from blood (not recorded which). The receptors stem from a man aged 25 to 45 who had recovered from COVID-19. Both conserved end residues are part of each CDR3. A D gene is named only where the DNA matches it firmly. Clone size is not always given. Where it is, it says once, few, many or a class for expanded clones.

clone size	V gene	J gene	D gene	CDR3 protein	CDR3 DNA
.	TRBV11-2	TRBJ2-7	.	CASSPLIGAYEQYF	TGTGCCAGCAGCCCACTAATAGGCGCCTACGAGCAGTACTTC
.	TRBV19	TRBJ1-5	TRBD1	CASTIGGGTGGNQPQHF	TGTGCCAGTACCATAGGTGGAGGGACAGGGGGCAATCAGCCCCAGCATTTT
.	TRBV3-1/TRBV3-2	TRBJ2-6	.	CASSQDTSGLSSGANVLTF	TGTGCCAGCAGCCAAGATACGTCGGGACTGAGCTCTGGGGCCAACGTCCTGACTTTC
.	TRBV4-1	TRBJ2-7	.	CASSQGLQGWNEQYF	TGCGCCAGCAGCCAGGGTTTACAGGGATGGAACGAGCAGTACTTC
.	TRBV6-4	TRBJ1-6	.	CASSVDLGSPLHF	TGTGCCAGCAGTGTAGACTTGGGTTCACCCCTCCACTTT
.	TRBV6-5	TRBJ1-5	.	CASSYSTGFDGQPQHF	TGTGCCAGCAGTTACTCTACAGGGTTCGACGGACAGCCCCAGCATTTT
.	TRBV30	TRBJ1-3	.	CAWRWLHSGNTIYF	TGTGCCTGGAGATGGCTCCACTCTGGAAACACCATATATTTT
.	TRBV5-1	TRBJ2-1	.	CASRGNFLGAGYEQFF	TGCGCCAGCAGGGGAAACTTCCTGGGGGCCGGCTATGAGCAGTTCTTC
.	TRBV2	TRBJ2-5	.	CARKTGLETQYF	TGTGCCAGAAAAACAGGGCTGGAGACCCAGTACTTC
.	TRBV5-6	TRBJ1-1	.	CASSVGSRQIPFF	TGTGCCAGCAGCGTGGGGTCTCGTCAGATACCTTTCTTT
.	TRBV24-1	TRBJ2-7	.	CATSVLTGRQYF	TGTGCCACCAGTGTTCTGACAGGCAGGCAGTACTTC
few	TRBV7-9	TRBJ2-5	TRBD2	CASSSASGYLEETQYF	TGTGCCAGCAGCTCCGCTAGCGGTTATCTCGAGGAGACCCAGTACTTC
.	TRBV4-2	TRBJ1-1	.	CASSSPRGLNTEAFF	TGTGCCAGCAGCTCCCCCAGGGGCCTGAACACTGAAGCTTTCTTT
.	TRBV2	TRBJ1-2	.	CASAGRGYGYTF	TGTGCCAGCGCAGGAAGGGGCTATGGCTACACCTTC